The present entry profiles one TCR beta chain with its context. It lacks a known antigen. The cohort was made up of 666 healthy bone marrow donors. Cohort members were all nominally healthy when sampled, although unrecorded immune exposures were likely present. The donor tested CMV seronegative, placing the donor among the 350 to 400 seronegative members of the cohort. Every donor gave a peripheral blood sample, and the peripheral blood mononuclear cells from that sample were used for TCR beta sequencing. The Qiagen DNeasy Blood Extraction Kit was used to extract genomic DNA from the blood cell samples. Receptor amplification or capture employed the immunoSEQ multiplex PCR assay. For the multiplex PCR, a mixture combining 60 forward primers for TCR Vbeta segments and 13 reverse primers for TCR Jbeta segments was used. The CDR3 region of rearranged TCR beta genes was amplified from genomic DNA by a multiplex PCR assay. On the Illumina HiSeq System, the amplified TCR beta libraries were sequenced as 87-base-pair reads. Under the source paper's analysis protocol: In a later analysis, some 80 million unique TCR beta chains were counted across the 500 to 850 repertoires, and roughly 10 million of these chains were shared by at least two donors. Raw reads were error-corrected and collapsed into unique sequences by a nearest-neighbor algorithm in which closely related sequences were merged to remove PCR and sequencing errors. To assign V, D and J gene segments, CDR3 sequences were aligned to IMGT reference sequences. Each retained sequence needed at least a six-nucleotide match to both a V gene segment and a J gene segment. A rearrangement was called productive if the CDR3 had no stop codons and remained in frame with V and J, and every other rearrangement was called non-productive. CDR3 was defined according to IMGT convention as the region running from the second conserved V-encoded cysteine to the conserved J-encoded phenylalanine. The earlier analysis of some 580 of the donors excluded any sequence lacking an unambiguous match to a single V gene segment. In an earlier analysis of approximately 560 of the donors, a V segment was called functional when productive rearrangements were above 56.7%, and segregating when the standard deviation between donors exceeded 5%. A statistical classification framework was built to diagnose cytomegalovirus status from the catalog of TCR beta chain sequences. In a later analysis, TCR nucleotide sequences were compared against IMGT/GENE-DB human TR gene sequences so that V and J genes could be assigned. The TCRdist pipeline was used in a later analysis to assign CDR3 sequences and most-parsimonious VDJ recombination scenarios. In a later analysis, each TCR beta chain was defined by its CDR3 amino acid sequence together with its V-gene family, and reads without a unique V-gene family were excluded. As a way to deal with suspected cross-contamination and a sequencing artifact, a later analysis dropped approximately 590 nucleotide sequences that were highly shared and had low generation probability. In a later analysis, a clonal expansion index was calculated for each public chain from normalized within-repertoire ranks of inferred template counts. Generation probabilities in a later analysis came from a VDJ recombination model fitted to out-of-frame rearrangements, and those results were checked against IGoR. In a later analysis, TCR-TCR, TCR-HLA and TCR-CMV co-occurrence was scored with hypergeometric tests, and a repertoire-size bias correction was applied to TCR pairs. To estimate false discovery rates, a later analysis permuted the HLA or CMV assignments 20 times. A later analysis grouped co-occurring TCRs with DBSCAN, adding TCRdist sequence similarity when clustering within HLA-allele-positive subsets. Repertoires with fewer than 30,000 or more than 120,000 public chains, plus five repertoires with anomalous nucleotide sharing, were excluded from co-occurrence clustering. TCRdb took over this immuneACCESS table, retaining in-frame rearrangements with V and J assigned. Such tables are incomplete; in checked studies, under half of the missing clones stem from an unresolved V gene, and the remainder is unexplained. For V, J and clone size, that table is used; D and trimming come from the DNA. This sample's table has entries for about 200,000 clones. Of the sample, less than 0.85% is held by the ten largest clones.

This sample is part of a study of cytomegalovirus exposure and HLA in healthy donors (dated by TCRdb to the late 2010s). Looking at the study overall: An earlier analysis of approximately 600 of the donors reported roughly 270 Gb of sequence data and about 100 million unique TCR beta sequences from 190 million or so T cells. A few DR-DQ haplotypes were treated as single units for association and clustering because of strong linkage in the cohort. On average, 235,054 unique TCR beta nucleotide sequences were sequenced per donor among several hundred genotyped donors of the cohort, with approximately 18% of those sequences being non-productive. To predict cytomegalovirus infection status, the study brought together high-throughput TCR immunosequencing, statistical association of individual TCRs with disease status, and machine learning. In a later analysis, previously published TCR beta repertoires from several hundred donors were re-analyzed and high-resolution HLA genotyping was added so that TCR occurrence patterns could be studied. Besides the first cohort of 550 to 750 subjects, a separate validation cohort made up of 120 different subjects was used. HLA typing covered class I and class II loci at four-digit resolution. The study used immunosequencing to profile the T cell repertoires of 666 subjects and linked those repertoires to cytomegalovirus serostatus. Every repertoire in the discovery cohort had been generated on one and the same sequencing platform. Approximately 300 gigabases of sequencing data and 80 million or so unique TCR sequences were included in an early release covering about 600 HLA-typed donors. Donor age, sex, ethnicity and CMV serostatus were collected together with the repertoire data. The number of typed donors differed by locus: roughly 629-630 for A, B, C, DRB1 and DQB1; 522 for DQA1; around 580 for DPA1; and roughly 490 for DPB1. In the later analysis, no new phenotypic data were used to find candidate immune exposures; instead, reliance was placed on TCR beta sequences and their occurrence across donors. In an earlier analysis of 587 of the donors, high-throughput TCR beta sequencing was used to judge whether each TCR beta V gene segment behaved as functional or pseudogenic. A later genetic analysis took genome-wide SNP genotypes for about three fifths of the roughly 700 donors and used that subset as a discovery cohort. The genetic ancestry cluster associated with self-reported Caucasian donors included approximately 85% of the approximately 410 genotyped donors. The aim of the study was to test whether cataloging public T cell receptors could identify signatures of past pathogen exposure. Results and caveats for the whole study, not just this receptor: According to a later analysis, parvovirus B19, influenza, CMV and Epstein-Barr virus appeared linked to several top co-occurrence clusters. This cohort had only TCR beta chains sequenced, and the lack of alpha or paired-chain data limited which features could be detected. Because counts were too low, around 17 rarely observed V segments, including chromosome 9 orphons, were left out of the earlier analysis of approximately 500 of the donors. CMV serostatus was the only immune exposure information available for the cohort. Broadly in line with IMGT annotations, most TCR beta V segments showed up in productive rearrangements about 87% or about 30% of the time in an earlier analysis of around 600 of the donors. A later analysis found that most CMV-associated TCR beta chains appeared HLA-restricted, with HLA associations seemingly driven largely by CMV exposure. In a later genetic analysis, fewer N-insertions in productive TCRs were reported among donors in an Asian-associated ancestry cluster than the roughly 640-donor mean. In a later analysis, around 17,000 TCR beta sequences were associated with specific HLA alleles at a false discovery rate of 0.05. The authors suggested that the approach could potentially be generalized to other disease states and immunological phenotypes. Most TCR sequences were seen in very few donors, while some public TCRs were found in many individuals. Linkage disequilibrium might explain the correlated functional status among segregating V segments, but an unknown experimental factor could not be excluded. In a later analysis, HLA-associated TCR beta chains were found to be more clonally expanded and to have lower generation probabilities than equally common non-associated chains. Cytomegalovirus status was reported to be diagnosed by the classifier with high specificity and sensitivity in both the original and validation cohorts. According to a later analysis, TCR association rates differed among HLA loci, with DRB1 alleles showing the most associated TCRs and HLA-C alleles showing the fewest. In the study, roughly 160 TCR beta chains were listed as associated with cytomegalovirus. When HLA alleles, especially DR and DQ, strongly co-occurred, TCR associations were difficult to assign to individual alleles. A group of highly shared sequence variants was considered likely to be a technical artifact of the sequencing pipeline. A further reported finding was that TCR beta sequences accurately predicted the HLA-A and HLA-B alleles for most subjects in the first cohort. Because HLA typing was unavailable for some donors at each locus, only the typed subset was used in association tests. Roughly uniform sequencing depth across donors was assumed in presence/absence analyses, although this assumption may not hold. In vitro tests confirmed that three of the cytomegalovirus-associated TCR beta chains recognize cytomegalovirus antigens. In a later genetic analysis, a missense DCLRE1C variant was associated with V-gene and J-gene trimming of TCR beta chains, and the association was replicated in an independent cohort. Some IMGT-functional V segments, including TRBV6-2 and TRBV6-3, could not be told apart with the 87-base-pair reads, so those segments were excluded.

V is clipped by 3 bases and J by 7 bases, and the sequence between their germline boundaries is 10 bases long. CDR1 and CDR2 (DFQATT, SNEGSKA) derive from the germline V gene (reference sequence). The CDR3 contains 11 residues, cysteine and phenylalanine counted. Just CDR3 DNA is preserved here, 33 bases in frame from base 1. This clonotype was sampled from a boy younger than 18 in good health and CMV-seronegative. The chain joins TRBV20-1 to TRBJ2-7; the D gene is not confidently resolved. Input material: PBMCs. The DNA sequence is TGCAGTGCTAGGAGTGTTGGTGAGCAGTACTTC. Its amino acids are CSARSVGEQYF.